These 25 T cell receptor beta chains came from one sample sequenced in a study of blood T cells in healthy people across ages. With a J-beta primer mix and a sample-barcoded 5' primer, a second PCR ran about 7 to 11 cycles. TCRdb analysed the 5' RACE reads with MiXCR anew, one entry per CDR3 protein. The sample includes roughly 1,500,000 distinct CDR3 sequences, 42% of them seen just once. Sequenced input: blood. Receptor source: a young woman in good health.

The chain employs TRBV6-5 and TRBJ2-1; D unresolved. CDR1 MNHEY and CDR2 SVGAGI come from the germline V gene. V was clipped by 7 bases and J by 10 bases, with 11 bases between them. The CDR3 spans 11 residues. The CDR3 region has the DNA TGTGCCAGCACCAAAGGGTGGGAGCAGTTCTTC. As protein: CASTKGWEQFF.

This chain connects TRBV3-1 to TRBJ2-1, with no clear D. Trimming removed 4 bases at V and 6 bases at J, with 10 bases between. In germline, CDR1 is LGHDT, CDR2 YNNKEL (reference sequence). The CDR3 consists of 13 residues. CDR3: CASSPANTNEQFF. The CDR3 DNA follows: TGTGCCAGCAGCCCCGCGAACACCAATGAGCAGTTCTTC.

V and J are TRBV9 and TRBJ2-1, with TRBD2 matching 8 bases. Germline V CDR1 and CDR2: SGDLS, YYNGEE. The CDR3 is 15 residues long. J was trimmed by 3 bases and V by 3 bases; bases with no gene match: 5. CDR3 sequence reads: CASSGTSGLYNEQFF. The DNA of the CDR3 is TGTGCCAGCAGCGGTACTAGCGGACTCTACAATGAGCAGTTCTTC. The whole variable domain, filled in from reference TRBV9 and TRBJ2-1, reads DSGVTQTPKHLITATGQRVTLRCSPRSGDLSVYWYQQSLDQGLQFLIQYYNGEERAKGNILERFSAQQFPDLHSELNLSSLELGDSALYFCASSGTSGLYNEQFFGPGTRLTVL.

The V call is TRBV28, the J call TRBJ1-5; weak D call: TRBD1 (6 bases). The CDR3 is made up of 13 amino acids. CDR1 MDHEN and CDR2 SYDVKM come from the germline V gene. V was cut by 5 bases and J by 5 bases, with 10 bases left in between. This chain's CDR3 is CASSRTEYQPQHF. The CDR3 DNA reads TGTGCCAGCAGTCGGACAGAGTATCAGCCCCAGCATTTT.

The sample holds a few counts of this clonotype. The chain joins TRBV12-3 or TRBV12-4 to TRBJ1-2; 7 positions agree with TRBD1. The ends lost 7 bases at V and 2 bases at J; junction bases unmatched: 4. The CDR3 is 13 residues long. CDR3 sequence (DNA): TGTGCCAGCACCATGGGACAGAACTATGGCTACACCTTC. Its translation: CASTMGQNYGYTF.

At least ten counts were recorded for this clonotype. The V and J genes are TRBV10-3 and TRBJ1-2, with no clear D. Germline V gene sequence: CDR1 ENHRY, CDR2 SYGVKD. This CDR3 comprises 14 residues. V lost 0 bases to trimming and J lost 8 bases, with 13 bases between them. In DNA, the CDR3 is TGTGCCATCAGTGAGTCGGTAGGACCGGGAGGCTACACCTTC. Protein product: CAISESVGPGGYTF.

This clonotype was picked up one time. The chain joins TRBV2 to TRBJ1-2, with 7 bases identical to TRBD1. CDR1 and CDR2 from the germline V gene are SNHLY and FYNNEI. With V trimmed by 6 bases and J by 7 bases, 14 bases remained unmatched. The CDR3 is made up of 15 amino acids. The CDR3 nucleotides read TGTGCCAGCAGCCAAGGACAGGCACGCCCTAGTGGCTACACCTTC. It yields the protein CASSQGQARPSGYTF.

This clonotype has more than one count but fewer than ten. In nucleotides, the CDR3 is TGCAGTGCTGGGCTCGCGGGAGGGCCTTACGAGCAGTACTTC. This translates into CSAGLAGGPYEQYF. The chain couples TRBV20-1 to TRBJ2-7; 9 bases line up with TRBD2. V was pared by 5 bases and J by 4 bases, with 9 bases of the junction left unmatched. There are 14 residues in the CDR3. Germline V gives CDR1 DFQATT, CDR2 SNEGSKA (reference sequence).

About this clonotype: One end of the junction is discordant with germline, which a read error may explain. CDR3 amino acids: CASSLRVTSAKSIQYF. The CDR3 nucleotides are TGTGCCAGCAGTTTACGGGTTACCTCAGCCAAAAGCATTCAGTACTTC. V and J are TRBV12-3 or TRBV12-4 and TRBJ2-7; no clear D gene. Gene TRBJ2-4 matches the end of the DNA better, so the J call may be wrong. CDR3 length: 16 amino acids.

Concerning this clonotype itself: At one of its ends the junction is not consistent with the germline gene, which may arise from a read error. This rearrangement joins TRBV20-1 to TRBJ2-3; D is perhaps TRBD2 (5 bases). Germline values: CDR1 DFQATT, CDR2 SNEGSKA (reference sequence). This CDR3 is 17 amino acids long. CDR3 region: CSARVASAGVSTDTQYF. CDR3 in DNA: TGCAGCGCTAGAGTCGCCTCGGCGGGTGTAAGCACAGATACGCAGTATTTT.

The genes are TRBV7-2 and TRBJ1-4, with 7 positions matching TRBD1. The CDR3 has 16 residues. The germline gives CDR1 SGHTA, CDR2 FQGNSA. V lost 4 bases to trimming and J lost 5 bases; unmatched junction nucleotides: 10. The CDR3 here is CASSSRAGTVNEKLFF. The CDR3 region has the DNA TGTGCCAGCAGCTCCCGTGCCGGGACAGTGAATGAAAAACTGTTTTTT.

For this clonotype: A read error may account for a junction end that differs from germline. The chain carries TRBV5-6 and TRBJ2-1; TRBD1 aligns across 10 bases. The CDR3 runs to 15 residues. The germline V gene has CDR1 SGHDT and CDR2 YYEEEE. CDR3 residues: CDSSSGQGKYNEQFF. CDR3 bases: TGTGACAGCAGCTCGGGACAGGGGAAGTACAATGAGCAGTTCTTC.

This CDR3 reads CASSGYTEQFF. In DNA form, the CDR3 reads TGTGCCAGCAGTGGCTACACAGAGCAGTTCTTC. The J gene is TRBJ2-1, the V gene TRBV28, with D unclear. Germline CDR1 and CDR2: MDHEN and SYDVKM. The length of the CDR3 is 11 residues. Trimming removed 5 bases at V and 10 bases at J, with 9 bases between.

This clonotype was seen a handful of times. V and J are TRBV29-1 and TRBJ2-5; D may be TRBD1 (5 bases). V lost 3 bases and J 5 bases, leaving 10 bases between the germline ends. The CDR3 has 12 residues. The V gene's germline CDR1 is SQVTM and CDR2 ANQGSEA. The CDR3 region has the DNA TGCAGCGTTGACGAAGGGGCCGAGACCCAGTACTTC. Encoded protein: CSVDEGAETQYF.

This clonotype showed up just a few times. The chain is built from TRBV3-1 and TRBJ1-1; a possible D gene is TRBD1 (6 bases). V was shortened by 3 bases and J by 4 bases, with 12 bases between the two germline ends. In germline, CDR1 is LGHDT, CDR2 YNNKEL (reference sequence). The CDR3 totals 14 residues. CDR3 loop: CASSHTTGSTEAFF. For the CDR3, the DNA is TGTGCCAGCAGCCACACTACAGGGAGCACTGAAGCTTTCTTT.

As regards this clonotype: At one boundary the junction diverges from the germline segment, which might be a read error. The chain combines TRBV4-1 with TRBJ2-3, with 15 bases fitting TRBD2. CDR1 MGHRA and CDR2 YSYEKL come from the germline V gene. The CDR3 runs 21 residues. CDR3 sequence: CASSQKGTSGRNRLGADTQYF. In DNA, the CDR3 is TGCGCCAGTAGCCAGAAAGGGACTAGCGGGAGGAACCGACTTGGCGCAGATACGCAGTATTTT.

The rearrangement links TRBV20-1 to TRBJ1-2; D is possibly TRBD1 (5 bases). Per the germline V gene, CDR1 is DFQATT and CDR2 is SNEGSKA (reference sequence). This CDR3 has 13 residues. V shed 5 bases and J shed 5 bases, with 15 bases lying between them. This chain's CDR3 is CSAAGGLVYGYTF. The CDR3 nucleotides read TGCAGTGCTGCTGGGGGTTTGGTTTATGGCTACACCTTC.

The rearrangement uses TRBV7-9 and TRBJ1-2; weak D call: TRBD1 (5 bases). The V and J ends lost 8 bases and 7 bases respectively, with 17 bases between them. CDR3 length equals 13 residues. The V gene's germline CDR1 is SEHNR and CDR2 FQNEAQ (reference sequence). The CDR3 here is CASLQTGQRGYTF. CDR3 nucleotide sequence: TGTGCCAGCCTACAGACGGGGCAGCGTGGCTACACCTTC.

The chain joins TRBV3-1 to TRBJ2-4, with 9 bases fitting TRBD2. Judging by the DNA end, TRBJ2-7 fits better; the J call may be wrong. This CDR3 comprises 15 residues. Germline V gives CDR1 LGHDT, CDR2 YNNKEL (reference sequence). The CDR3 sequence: CASSQGAGGFYEQYF. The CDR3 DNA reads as TGTGCCAGCAGCCAAGGAGCGGGGGGCTTCTACGAGCAGTACTTC.

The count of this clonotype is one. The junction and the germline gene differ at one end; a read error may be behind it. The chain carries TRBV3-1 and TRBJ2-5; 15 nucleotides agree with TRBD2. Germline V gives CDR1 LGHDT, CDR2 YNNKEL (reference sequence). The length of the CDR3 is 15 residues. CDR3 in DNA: TGCGCCAGCAGCCATGGGACTAGCGGGAGGTACGAGCGGTACTTC. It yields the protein CASSHGTSGRYERYF.

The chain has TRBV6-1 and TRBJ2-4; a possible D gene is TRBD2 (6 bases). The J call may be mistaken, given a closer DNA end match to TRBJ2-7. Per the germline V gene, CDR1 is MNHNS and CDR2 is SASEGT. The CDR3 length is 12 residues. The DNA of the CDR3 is TGTGCCGTCCGGGACTTTCCCTACGAGCAGTACTTC. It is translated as CAVRDFPYEQYF.

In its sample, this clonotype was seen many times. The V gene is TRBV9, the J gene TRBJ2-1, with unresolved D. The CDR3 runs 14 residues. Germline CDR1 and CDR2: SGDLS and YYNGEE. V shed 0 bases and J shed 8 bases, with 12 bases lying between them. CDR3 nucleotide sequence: TGTGCCAGCAGCGTAGAAGGGATAGGCGATGAGCAGTTCTTC. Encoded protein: CASSVEGIGDEQFF. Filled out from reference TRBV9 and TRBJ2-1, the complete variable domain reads DSGVTQTPKHLITATGQRVTLRCSPRSGDLSVYWYQQSLDQGLQFLIQYYNGEERAKGNILERFSAQQFPDLHSELNLSSLELGDSALYFCASSVEGIGDEQFFGPGTRLTVL.

The CDR3 nucleotides read TGTGCCAGCAGCGCAGGACTAGAAGATACGCAGTATTTT. Translated: CASSAGLEDTQYF. The rearrangement joins TRBV9 to TRBJ2-3; 7 bases agree with TRBD2. The CDR3 contains 13 residues. Germline lookup yields CDR1 SGDLS and CDR2 YYNGEE. The ends lost 3 bases at V and 5 bases at J; junction bases unmatched: 3.

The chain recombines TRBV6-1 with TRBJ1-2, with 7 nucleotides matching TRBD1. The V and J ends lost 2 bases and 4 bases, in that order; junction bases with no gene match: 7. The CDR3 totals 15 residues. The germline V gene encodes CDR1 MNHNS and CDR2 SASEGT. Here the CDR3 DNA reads TGTGCCAGCAGTGAATTGGGGGGACAGATCTATGGCTACACCTTC. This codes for CASSELGGQIYGYTF.

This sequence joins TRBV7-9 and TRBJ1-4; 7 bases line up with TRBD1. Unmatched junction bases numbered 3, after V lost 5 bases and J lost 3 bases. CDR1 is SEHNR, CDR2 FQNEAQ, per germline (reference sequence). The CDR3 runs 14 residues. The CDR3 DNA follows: TGTGCCAGCAGCCGGGGACAGCCTAATGAAAAACTGTTTTTT. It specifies CASSRGQPNEKLFF.